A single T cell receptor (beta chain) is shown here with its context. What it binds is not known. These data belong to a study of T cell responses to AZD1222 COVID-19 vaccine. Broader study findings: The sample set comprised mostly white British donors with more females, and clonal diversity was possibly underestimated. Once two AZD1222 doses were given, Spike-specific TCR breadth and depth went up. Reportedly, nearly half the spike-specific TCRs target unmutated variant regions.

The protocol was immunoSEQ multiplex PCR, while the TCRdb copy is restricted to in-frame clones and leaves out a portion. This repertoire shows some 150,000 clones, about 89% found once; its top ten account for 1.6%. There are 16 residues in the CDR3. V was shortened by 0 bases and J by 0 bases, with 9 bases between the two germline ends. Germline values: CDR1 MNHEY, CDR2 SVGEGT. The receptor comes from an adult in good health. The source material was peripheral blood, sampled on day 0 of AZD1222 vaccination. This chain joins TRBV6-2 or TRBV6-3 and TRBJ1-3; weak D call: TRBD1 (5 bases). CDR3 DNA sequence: TGTGCCAGCAGTTACTCGACAGCGGCCTCTGGAAACACCATATATTTT. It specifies CASSYSTAASGNTIYF.